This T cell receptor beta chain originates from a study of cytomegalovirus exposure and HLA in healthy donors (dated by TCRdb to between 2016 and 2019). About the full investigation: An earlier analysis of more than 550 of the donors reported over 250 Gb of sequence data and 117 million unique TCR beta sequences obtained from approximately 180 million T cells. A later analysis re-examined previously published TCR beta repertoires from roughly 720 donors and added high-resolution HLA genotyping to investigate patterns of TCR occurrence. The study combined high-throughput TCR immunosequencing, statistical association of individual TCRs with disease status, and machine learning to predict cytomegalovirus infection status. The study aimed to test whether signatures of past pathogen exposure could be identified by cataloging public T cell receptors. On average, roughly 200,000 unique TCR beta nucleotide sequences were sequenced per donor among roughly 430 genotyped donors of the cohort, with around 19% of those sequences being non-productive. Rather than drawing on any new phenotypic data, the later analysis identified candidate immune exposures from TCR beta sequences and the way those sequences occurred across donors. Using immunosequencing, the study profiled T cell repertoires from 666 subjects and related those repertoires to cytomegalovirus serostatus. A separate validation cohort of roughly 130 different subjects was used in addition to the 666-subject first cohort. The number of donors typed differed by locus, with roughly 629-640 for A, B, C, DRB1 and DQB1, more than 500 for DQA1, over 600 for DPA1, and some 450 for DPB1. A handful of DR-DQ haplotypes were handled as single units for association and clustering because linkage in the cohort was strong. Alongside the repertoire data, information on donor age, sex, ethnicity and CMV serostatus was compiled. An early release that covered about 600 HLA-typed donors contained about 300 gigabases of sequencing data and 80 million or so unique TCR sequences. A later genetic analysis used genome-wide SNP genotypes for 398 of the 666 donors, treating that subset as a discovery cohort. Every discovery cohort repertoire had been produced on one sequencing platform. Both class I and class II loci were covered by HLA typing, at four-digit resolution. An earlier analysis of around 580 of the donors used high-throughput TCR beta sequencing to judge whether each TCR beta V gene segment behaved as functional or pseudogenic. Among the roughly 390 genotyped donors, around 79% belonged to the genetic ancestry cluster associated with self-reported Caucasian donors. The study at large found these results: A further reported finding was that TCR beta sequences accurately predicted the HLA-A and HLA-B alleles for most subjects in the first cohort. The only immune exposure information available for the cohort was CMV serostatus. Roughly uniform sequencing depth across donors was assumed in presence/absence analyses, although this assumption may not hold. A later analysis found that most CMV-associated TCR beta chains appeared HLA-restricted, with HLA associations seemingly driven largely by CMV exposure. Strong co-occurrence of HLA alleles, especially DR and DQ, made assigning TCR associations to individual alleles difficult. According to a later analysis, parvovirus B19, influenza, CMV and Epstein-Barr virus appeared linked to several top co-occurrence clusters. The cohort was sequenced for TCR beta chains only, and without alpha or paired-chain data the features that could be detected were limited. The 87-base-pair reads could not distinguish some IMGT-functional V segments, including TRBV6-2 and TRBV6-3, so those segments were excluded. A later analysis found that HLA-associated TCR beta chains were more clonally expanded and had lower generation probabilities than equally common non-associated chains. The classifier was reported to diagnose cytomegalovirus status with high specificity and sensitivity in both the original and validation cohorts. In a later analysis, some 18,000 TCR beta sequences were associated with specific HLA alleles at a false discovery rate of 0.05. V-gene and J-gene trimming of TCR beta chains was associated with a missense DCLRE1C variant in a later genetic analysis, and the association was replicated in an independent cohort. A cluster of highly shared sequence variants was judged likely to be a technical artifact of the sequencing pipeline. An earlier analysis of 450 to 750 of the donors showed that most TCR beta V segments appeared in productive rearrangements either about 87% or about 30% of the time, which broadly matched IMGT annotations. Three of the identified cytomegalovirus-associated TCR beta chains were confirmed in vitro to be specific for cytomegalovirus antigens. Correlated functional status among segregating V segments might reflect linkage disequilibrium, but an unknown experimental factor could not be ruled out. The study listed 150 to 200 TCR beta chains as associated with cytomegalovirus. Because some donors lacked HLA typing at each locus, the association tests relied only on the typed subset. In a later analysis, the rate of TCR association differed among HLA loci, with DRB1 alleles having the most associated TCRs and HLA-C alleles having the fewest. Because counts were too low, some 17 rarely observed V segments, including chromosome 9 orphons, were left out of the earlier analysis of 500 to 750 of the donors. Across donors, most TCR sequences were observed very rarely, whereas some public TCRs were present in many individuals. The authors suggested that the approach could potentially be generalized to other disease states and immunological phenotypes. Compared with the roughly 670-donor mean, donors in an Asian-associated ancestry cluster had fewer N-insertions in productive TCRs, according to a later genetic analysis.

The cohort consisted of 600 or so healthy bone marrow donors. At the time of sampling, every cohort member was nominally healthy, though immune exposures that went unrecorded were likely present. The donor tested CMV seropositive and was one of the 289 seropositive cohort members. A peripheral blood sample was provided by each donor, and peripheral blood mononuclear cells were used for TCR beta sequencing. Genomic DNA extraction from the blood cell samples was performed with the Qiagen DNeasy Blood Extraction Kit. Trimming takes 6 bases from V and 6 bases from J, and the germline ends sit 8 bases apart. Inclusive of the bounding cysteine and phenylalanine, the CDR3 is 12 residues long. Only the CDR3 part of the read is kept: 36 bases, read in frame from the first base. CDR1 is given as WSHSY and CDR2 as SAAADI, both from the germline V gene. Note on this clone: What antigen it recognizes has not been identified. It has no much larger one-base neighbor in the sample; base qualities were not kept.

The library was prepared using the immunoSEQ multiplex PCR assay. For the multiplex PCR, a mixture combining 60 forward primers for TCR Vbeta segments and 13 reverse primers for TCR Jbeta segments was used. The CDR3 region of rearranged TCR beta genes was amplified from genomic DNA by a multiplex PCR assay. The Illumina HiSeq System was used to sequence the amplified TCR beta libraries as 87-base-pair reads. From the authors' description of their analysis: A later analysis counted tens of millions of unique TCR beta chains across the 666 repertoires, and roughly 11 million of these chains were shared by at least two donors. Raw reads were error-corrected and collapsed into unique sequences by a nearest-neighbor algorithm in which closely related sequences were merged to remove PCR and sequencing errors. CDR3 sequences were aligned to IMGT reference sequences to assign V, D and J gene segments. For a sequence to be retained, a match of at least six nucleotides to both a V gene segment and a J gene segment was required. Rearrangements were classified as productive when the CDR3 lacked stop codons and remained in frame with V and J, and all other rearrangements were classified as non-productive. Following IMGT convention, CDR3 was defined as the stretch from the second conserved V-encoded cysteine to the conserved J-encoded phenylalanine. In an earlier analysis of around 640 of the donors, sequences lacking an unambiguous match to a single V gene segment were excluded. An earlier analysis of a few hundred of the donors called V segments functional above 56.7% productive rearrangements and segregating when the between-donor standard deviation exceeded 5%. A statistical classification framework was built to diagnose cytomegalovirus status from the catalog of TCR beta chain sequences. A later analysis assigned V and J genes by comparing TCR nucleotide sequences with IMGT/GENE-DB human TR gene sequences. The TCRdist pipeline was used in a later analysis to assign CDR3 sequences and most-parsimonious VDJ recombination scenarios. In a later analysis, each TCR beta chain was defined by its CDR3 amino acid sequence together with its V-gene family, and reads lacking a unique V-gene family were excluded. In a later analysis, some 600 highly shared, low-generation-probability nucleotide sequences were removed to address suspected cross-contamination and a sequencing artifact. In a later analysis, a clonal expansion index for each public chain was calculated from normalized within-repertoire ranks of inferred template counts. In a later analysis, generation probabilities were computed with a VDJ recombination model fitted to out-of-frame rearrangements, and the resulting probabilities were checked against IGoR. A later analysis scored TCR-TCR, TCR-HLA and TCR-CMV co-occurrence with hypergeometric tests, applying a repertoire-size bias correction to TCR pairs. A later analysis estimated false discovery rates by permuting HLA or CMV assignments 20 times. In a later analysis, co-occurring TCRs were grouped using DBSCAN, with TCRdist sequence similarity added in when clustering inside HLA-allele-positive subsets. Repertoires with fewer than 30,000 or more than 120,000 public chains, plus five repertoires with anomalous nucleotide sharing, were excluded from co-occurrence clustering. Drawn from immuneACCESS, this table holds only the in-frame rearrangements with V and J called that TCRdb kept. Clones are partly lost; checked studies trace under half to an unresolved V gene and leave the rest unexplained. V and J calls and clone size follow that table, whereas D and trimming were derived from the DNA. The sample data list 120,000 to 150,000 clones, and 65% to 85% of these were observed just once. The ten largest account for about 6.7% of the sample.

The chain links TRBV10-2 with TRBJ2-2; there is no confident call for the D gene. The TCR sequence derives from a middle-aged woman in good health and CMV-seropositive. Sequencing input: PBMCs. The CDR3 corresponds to CASRWPSGELFF. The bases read TGCGCCAGCAGGTGGCCATCCGGGGAGCTGTTTTTT.